This TCR beta chain derives from a study of blood T cell repertoires in COVID-19. Background on the study: Samples taken during acute and convalescent COVID-19 were collected in the United States, Italy and Spain. The analysed material was cDNA or gDNA that came from T cells, B-cell-depleted T cells, or PBMCs.

Under the authors' procedure: By means of reference gene primer amplification, nucleated cell counts were estimated. The assay was immunoSEQ multiplex PCR, and TCRdb's table has in-frame clones only and misses some. The V and J calls and clone size were taken over from that table, and D and trimming were inferred from the DNA. The sample has about 98,000 clones, over 80% seen once. V was clipped by 7 bases and J by 3 bases, with 18 bases between them. CDR3 length: 15 residues. Per the germline V gene, CDR1 is SGHDT and CDR2 is YYEEEE. This receptor was obtained from a man at least 80 years old with acute or convalescent COVID-19. The sample comprised peripheral blood. This rearrangement joins TRBV5-6 to TRBJ2-3, with D maybe TRBD1 (5 bases). The CDR3 sequence is CASRLGAAPTDTQYF. The CDR3 DNA reads TGTGCCAGCCGACTTGGGGCAGCACCGACAGATACGCAGTATTTT.